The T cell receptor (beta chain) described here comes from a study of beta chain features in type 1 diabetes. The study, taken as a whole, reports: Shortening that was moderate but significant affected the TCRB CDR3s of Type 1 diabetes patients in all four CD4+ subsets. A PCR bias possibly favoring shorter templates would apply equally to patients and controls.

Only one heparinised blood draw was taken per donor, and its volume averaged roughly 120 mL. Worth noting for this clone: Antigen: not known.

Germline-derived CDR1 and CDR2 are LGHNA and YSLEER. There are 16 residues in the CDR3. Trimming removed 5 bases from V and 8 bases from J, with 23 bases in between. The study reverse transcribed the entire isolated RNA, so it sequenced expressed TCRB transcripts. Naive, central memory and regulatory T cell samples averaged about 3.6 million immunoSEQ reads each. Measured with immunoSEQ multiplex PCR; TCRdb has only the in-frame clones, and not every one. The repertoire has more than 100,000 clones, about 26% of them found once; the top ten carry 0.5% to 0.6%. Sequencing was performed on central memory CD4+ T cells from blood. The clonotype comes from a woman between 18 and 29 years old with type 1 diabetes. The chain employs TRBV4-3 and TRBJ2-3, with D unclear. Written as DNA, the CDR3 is TGCGCCAGCAGCTCCCAGACGGCAGCGAGTGTTGGTACGCAGTATTTT. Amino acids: CASSSQTAASVGTQYF.